What follows are 19 T cell receptor beta chains derived from one specimen sequenced in a study of blood T cell repertoires in COVID-19 (TCRdb year 2020). Libraries were made using the immunoSEQ multiplex PCR assay. Sourced from immuneACCESS, this table was stored by TCRdb with only in-frame sequences that have V and J called. A share of the clones is absent; for the studies checked, an unresolved V gene accounts for under half, and the remainder has no known explanation. The sample table contains 160,000 or so clones; only one count was recorded for roughly 87% of them. The ten largest account for roughly 3.9% of the sample. Material: peripheral blood. The receptors originated from an older woman who had recovered from COVID-19.

This CDR3 is CASSFGGRSTEAFF. Here the CDR3 DNA reads TGCGCCAGCAGCTTCGGGGGAAGGTCCACTGAAGCTTTCTTT. The chain links TRBV5-1 to TRBJ1-1; D perhaps matches TRBD1 (5 bases). V lost 2 bases to trimming and J lost 4 bases, with 12 bases between them. CDR1 and CDR2 (germline): SGHRS, YFSETQ. The CDR3 covers 14 residues.

The rearrangement uses TRBV5-4 and TRBJ2-3; TRBD1 might be the D (6 bases). Trimming cost V 0 bases and J 6 bases, with 14 bases left between them. CDR1 is SGHNT and CDR2 is YYREEE in the germline V gene (reference sequence). The CDR3 extends over 15 amino acids. As DNA, the CDR3 is TGTGCCAGCAGCTTGGGGGGGCAGGCGGAGGATACGCAGTATTTT. Amino acid sequence: CASSLGGQAEDTQYF. Using reference TRBV5-4 and TRBJ2-3 for the parts outside the CDR3, the full variable domain is ETGVTQSPTHLIKTRGQQVTLRCSSQSGHNTVSWYQQALGQGPQFIFQYYREEENGRGNFPPRFSGLQFPNYSSELNVNALELDDSALYLCASSLGGQAEDTQYFGPGTRLTVL.

The gene calls are TRBV6-5 and TRBJ2-2; tentative D call: TRBD2 (5 bases). V lost 2 bases and J 0 bases, leaving 10 bases between the germline ends. CDR1 MNHEY and CDR2 SVGAGI come from the germline V gene. This CDR3 spans 16 amino acids. CDR3 sequence: CASSYQTGANTGELFF. Here the CDR3 DNA reads TGTGCCAGCAGTTACCAAACCGGGGCGAACACCGGGGAGCTGTTTTTT.

V and J are TRBV5-1 and TRBJ1-1; D possibly corresponds to TRBD1 (5 bases). The V end was cut by 1 base, the J end by 2 bases, with 9 bases between. Germline loops: CDR1 SGHRS, CDR2 YFSETQ. The CDR3 is 14 amino acids. CDR3 nucleotide sequence: TGCGCCAGCAGCTTGCTGGGACTCAACACTGAAGCTTTCTTT. This translates into CASSLLGLNTEAFF.

This chain uses TRBV19 with TRBJ2-3, with D possibly being TRBD2 (6 bases). Deletions cut 1 base from V and 0 bases from J, with 8 bases between. Looked up from germline, CDR1 is LNHDA and CDR2 is SQIVND (reference sequence). The CDR3 is made up of 15 amino acids. For the CDR3, the DNA is TGTGCCAGTAGTATAGTGGGACTGAGCACAGATACGCAGTATTTT. Its translation is CASSIVGLSTDTQYF.

The chain joins TRBV6-5 to TRBJ2-2; 9 bases align to TRBD1. This CDR3 has 15 residues. V was clipped by 7 bases and J by 7 bases; unmatched bases: 10. CDR1 and CDR2 from the germline V gene are MNHEY and SVGAGI. CDR3 DNA: TGTGCCAGCAACCCTCGGACAGGGGTTTTCGGGGAGCTGTTTTTT. Its protein product is CASNPRTGVFGELFF.

This sequence joins TRBV10-3 and TRBJ1-6, with unresolved D. Germline loops: CDR1 ENHRY, CDR2 SYGVKD. Trimming pared 4 bases from V and 11 bases from J, leaving 12 bases between. CDR3 length equals 13 residues. CDR3 region: CAISGNRGPPLHF. The CDR3 DNA follows: TGTGCCATCAGTGGAAATCGGGGTCCACCCCTCCACTTT.

This chain joins TRBV10-3 and TRBJ2-7; D uncertain. CDR1 is ENHRY, CDR2 SYGVKD, per germline. Between the trimmed V and J ends, which lost 0 bases and 5 bases, there was a span of 5 bases. The CDR3 extends over 12 amino acids. CDR3 bases: TGTGCCATCAGTGAGTCATATCACGAGCAGTACTTC. The encoded protein is CAISESYHEQYF.

This sequence joins TRBV24-1 and TRBJ2-5; TRBD1 aligns across 12 bases. With V trimmed by 3 bases and J by 5 bases, 6 bases remained unmatched. Germline V gene lookup returns CDR1 KGHDR and CDR2 SFDVKD. The CDR3 length is 16 residues. Written as DNA, the CDR3 is TGTGCCACCAGTGATATGGGACAGGGGGCCGGGGAGACCCAGTACTTC. Its protein is CATSDMGQGAGETQYF.

The chain combines TRBV5-1 with TRBJ2-3, with D unresolved. The V gene's germline CDR1 is SGHRS and CDR2 YFSETQ. CDR3 length: 15 residues. Trimming stripped 2 bases from V and 0 bases from J, with 10 bases between. This CDR3 reads CASSFSGFSTDTQYF. DNA of the CDR3: TGCGCCAGCAGCTTTTCCGGGTTTAGCACAGATACGCAGTATTTT.

This clone was seen once. This chain links TRBV5-6 with TRBJ2-7, with D hard to call. Trimming pared 1 base from V and 5 bases from J, leaving 7 bases between. Germline lookup yields CDR1 SGHDT and CDR2 YYEEEE. The CDR3 contains 12 residues. The CDR3 spells CASSLRGHEQYF. As DNA, the CDR3 is TGTGCCAGCAGCTTGAGAGGCCACGAGCAGTACTTC.

The chain has TRBV7-9 and TRBJ2-6; tentative D call: TRBD1 (5 bases). Trimming cost V 4 bases and J 0 bases, with 13 bases left between them. The CDR3 has 17 amino acids. Per germline, CDR1 SEHNR and CDR2 FQNEAQ (reference sequence). DNA of the CDR3: TGTGCCAGCAGCTCCACAGGACGATTCTCTGGGGCCAACGTCCTGACTTTC. Its translation: CASSSTGRFSGANVLTF.

CDR3 sequence reads: CASSGGGALKNIQYF. Here the CDR3 DNA reads TGTGCCAGCAGTGGGGGAGGGGCCCTTAAAAACATTCAGTACTTC. This rearrangement joins TRBV28 to TRBJ2-4; TRBD2 matches at 7 bases. V shed 5 bases, J shed 4 bases, and the junction held 8 bases outside the gene matches. This CDR3 has 15 amino acids. Per the germline V gene, CDR1 is MDHEN and CDR2 is SYDVKM.

This chain links TRBV20-1 with TRBJ2-7; D is ambiguous. V was shortened by 3 bases and J by 6 bases, with 21 bases between the two germline ends. The CDR3 loop spans 15 amino acids. Germline CDR1 is DFQATT and CDR2 is SNEGSKA (reference sequence). The CDR3 loop is CSASLFSFSSGEQYF. The CDR3 nucleotides are TGCAGTGCTAGTCTATTTTCTTTTAGCTCGGGCGAGCAGTACTTC.

A single count supports this clone. The V and J genes are TRBV7-8 and TRBJ2-7; TRBD1 aligns across 12 bases. Germline V gives CDR1 SGHVS, CDR2 FQNEAQ. This CDR3 has 15 amino acids. With 5 bases clipped from V and 6 bases from J, the junction kept 8 bases outside the gene matches. The CDR3 DNA reads as TGTGCCAGCAGCACCCGGGACAGGGGGCTCAGCGAGCAGTACTTC. Translated, it gives CASSTRDRGLSEQYF.

The chain joins TRBV6-2 or TRBV6-3 to TRBJ2-1, with TRBD2 identical over 13 bases. CDR3 length equals 17 residues. Germline lookup yields CDR1 MNHEY and CDR2 SVGEGT. With V trimmed by 5 bases and J by 6 bases, 10 bases remained unmatched. CDR3 DNA: TGTGCCAGCAGTGTACGGTTTTGGACTAGCGGGGGCAATGAGCAGTTCTTC. Amino acids: CASSVRFWTSGGNEQFF.

The J gene is TRBJ1-2, the V gene TRBV4-1, with a tentative D call TRBD1 (5 bases). This CDR3 is built from 13 residues. Germline V gives CDR1 MGHRA, CDR2 YSYEKL. Trimming stripped 1 base from V and 6 bases from J, with 9 bases between. CDR3 coding DNA: TGCGCCAGCAGCCAAGGGGCCAGGGATGGCTACACCTTC. Translated, it gives CASSQGARDGYTF.

This chain connects TRBV4-2 to TRBJ2-5; D remains ambiguous. Trimming took 0 bases from V and 3 from J, leaving 2 bases between them. The length of the CDR3 is 12 residues. Germline V gene lookup returns CDR1 LGHNA and CDR2 YNFKEQ. DNA of the CDR3: TGTGCCAGCAGCCAAGATAAAGAGACCCAGTACTTC. It specifies CASSQDKETQYF.

The chain joins TRBV19 to TRBJ1-3; D is undetermined. Trimming left V 3 bases short and J 0 bases short, with 6 bases between. Per the germline V gene, CDR1 is LNHDA and CDR2 is SQIVND (reference sequence). The CDR3 spans 14 residues. The CDR3 loop is CASSIEVSGNTIYF. CDR3 DNA sequence: TGTGCCAGTAGTATCGAGGTCTCTGGAAACACCATATATTTT. The variable domain in full, with the rest retrieved from reference TRBV19 and TRBJ1-3, is DGGITQSPKYLFRKEGQNVTLSCEQNLNHDAMYWYRQDPGQGLRLIYYSQIVNDFQKGDIAEGYSVSREKKESFPLTVTSAQKNPTAFYLCASSIEVSGNTIYFGEGSWLTVV.